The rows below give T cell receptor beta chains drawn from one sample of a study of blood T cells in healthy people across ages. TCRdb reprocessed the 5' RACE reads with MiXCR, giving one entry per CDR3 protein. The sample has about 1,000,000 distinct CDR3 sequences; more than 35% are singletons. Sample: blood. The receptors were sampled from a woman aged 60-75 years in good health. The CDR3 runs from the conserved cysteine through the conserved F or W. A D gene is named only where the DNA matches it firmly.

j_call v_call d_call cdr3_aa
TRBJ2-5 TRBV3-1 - CASSPATGTREETQYF
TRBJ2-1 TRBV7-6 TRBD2 CASSLGRGGRPLYNEQFF
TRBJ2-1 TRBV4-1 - CASSQDLTVYNEQFF
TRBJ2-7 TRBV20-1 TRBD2 CSATLLAGVPLEQYF
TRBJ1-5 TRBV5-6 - CASSLGGPTDQPQHF
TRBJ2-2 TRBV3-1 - CASSTKDRNTGELFF
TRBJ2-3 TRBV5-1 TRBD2 CASSLAVTAGVWADTQYF
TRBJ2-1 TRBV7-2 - CASSLGRRLVYNEQFF
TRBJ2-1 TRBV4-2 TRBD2 CASSPEGLAGGRSYNEQFF
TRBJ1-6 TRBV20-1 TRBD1 CSARDQGGSYNSPLHF
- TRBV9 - CASSDRRAQETQYF
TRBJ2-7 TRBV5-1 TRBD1 CASSADRGTFYEQYF
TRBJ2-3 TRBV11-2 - CASSNTDTQYF
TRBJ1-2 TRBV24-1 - CATSDSGRLIYGYTF
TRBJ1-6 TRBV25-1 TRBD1 CASSMTGFASPLHF
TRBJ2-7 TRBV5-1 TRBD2 CASSLGLAGGPRNEQYF
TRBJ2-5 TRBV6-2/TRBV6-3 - CASSYSPIEQYF
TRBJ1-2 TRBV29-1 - CSVQKSGRSGGYTF
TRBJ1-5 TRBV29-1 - CSVESGGGNQPQHF
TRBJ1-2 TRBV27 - CASSGGRNYGYTF
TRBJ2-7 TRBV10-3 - CAISEPRTAGPYEQYF
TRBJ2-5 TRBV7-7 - CASSVQGLGETQYF
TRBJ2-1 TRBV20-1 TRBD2 CSASPVAGTYNEQFF
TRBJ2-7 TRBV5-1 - CASSRDGVSYESEQYF
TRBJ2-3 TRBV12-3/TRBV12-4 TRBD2 CASTPSGSTDTQYF
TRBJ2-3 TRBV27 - CASRLGGSGDTQYF
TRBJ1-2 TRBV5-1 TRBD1 CASSWAGDRNYTF
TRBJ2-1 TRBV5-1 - CASTKGVGNEQFF
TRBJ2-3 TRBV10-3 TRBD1 CAISVGTGTDTQYF
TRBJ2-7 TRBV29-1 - CSANTDSSYEQYF
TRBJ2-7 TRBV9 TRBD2 CASSPAGVGYEQYF
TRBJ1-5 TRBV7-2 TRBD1 CASSLGPDRGFINQPQHF
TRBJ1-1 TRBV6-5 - CASSPLLTGGNTEAFF
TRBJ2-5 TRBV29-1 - CSVESHREETQYF
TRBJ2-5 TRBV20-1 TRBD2 CSATTSGSQETQYF
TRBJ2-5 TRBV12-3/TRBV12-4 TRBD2 CASSFTSGRGIETQYF
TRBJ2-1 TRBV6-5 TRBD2 CASSYKTSVGDNEQFF
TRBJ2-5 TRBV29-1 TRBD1 CSAEEGQGAWETQYF
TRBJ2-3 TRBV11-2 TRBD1 CASSSRTGGRLRLSTDTQYF
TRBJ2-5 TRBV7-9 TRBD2 CASSARGLVIQETQYF
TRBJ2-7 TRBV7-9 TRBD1 CASSPPGQGAWEQYF
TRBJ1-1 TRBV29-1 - CSVEMDTEAFF
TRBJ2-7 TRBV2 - CASSEGSYYEQYF
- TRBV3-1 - CASSQRSAVGYEQYF
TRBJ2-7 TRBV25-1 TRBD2 CASSGTSVHEQYF
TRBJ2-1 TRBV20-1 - CSAIPSRQPYNEQFF
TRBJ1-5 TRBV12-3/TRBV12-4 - CASSPGANNQPQHF
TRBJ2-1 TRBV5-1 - CASSPYSGYNEQFF
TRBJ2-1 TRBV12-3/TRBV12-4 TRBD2 CASSCPSGRRDEQFF
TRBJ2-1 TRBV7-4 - CASSLALGNEQFF
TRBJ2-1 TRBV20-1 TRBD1 CSANRQGPDNEQFF
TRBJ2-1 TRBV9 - CASSPRGAGTHNEQFF
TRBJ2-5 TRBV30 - CALTIGGDQETQYF
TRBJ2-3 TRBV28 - CASSWGGPHTQYF